A selection of T cell receptor beta chains follows, all from one sample in a study of T-cell reconstitution after alpha-beta-depleted transplantation in children. Each CDR3 protein is one row after TCRdb ran MiXCR on the PCR reads. This table holds about 980,000 distinct CDR3 sequences, about 29% found once. The sequencing used PBMCs, mostly from graft donor cells, collected 360 days after TCRalphabeta/CD19-depleted stem cell transplant. The source of these receptors is a boy in the first two years of life who had a stem cell transplant for SCID, so the T cells may come from the graft donor. Each CDR3 is given with its conserved first and last residue. A D gene is named only where the DNA matches it firmly. The size of a clone is reported for some rows only, either as once, few or many, or as a class for expanded clones.

v_call	j_call	clone_size	d_call	cdr3_aa	cdr3_nt
TRBV19	TRBJ2-7	few	TRBD1	CASSRDRTNREQYF	TGTGCCAGTAGCCGGGACAGGACAAACCGCGAGCAGTACTTC
TRBV6-2/TRBV6-3	TRBJ2-2	few	NA	CALRSTVTGELFF	TGTGCCCTTCGCAGCACCGTAACCGGGGAGCTGTTTTTT
TRBV7-2	TRBJ1-1	NA	TRBD1	CASSPQGRWTEAFF	TGTGCCAGCAGCCCACAGGGGCGGTGGACTGAAGCTTTCTTT
TRBV6-2/TRBV6-3	TRBJ2-3	NA	TRBD2	CASRWGRGATDTQYF	TGTGCCAGCAGATGGGGGCGGGGGGCCACAGATACGCAGTATTTT
TRBV18	TRBJ2-1	few	NA	CASSPPGAYNEQFF	TGTGCCAGCTCACCACCGGGGGCCTACAATGAGCAGTTCTTC
TRBV4-1	TRBJ1-1	few	NA	CASSQGPAVATEAFF	TGCGCCAGCAGCCAAGGCCCGGCGGTGGCCACTGAAGCTTTCTTT
TRBV6-5	TRBJ1-6	few	TRBD1	CASSPEVRGSPLHF	TGTGCCAGCAGTCCGGAGGTCAGGGGGTCACCCCTCCACTTT
TRBV28	TRBJ2-3	NA	NA	CASSLLGNTQYF	TGTGCCAGCAGTTTATTGGGGAATACGCAGTATTTT
TRBV12-3/TRBV12-4	TRBJ2-1	NA	NA	CASSLSRPSSYNEQFF	TGTGCCAGCAGTTTGAGCCGCCCCAGCTCCTACAATGAGCAGTTCTTC
TRBV7-2	TRBJ1-1	NA	NA	CASSLGSPGGGTEAFF	TGTGCCAGCAGCTTAGGGAGTCCCGGCGGGGGCACTGAAGCTTTCTTT
TRBV19	TRBJ2-1	NA	NA	CASSIGESSYNEQFF	TGTGCCAGTAGTATCGGGGAGAGCTCCTACAATGAGCAGTTCTTC
TRBV12-3/TRBV12-4	TRBJ2-6	NA	TRBD1	CASRSFGTDRSGANVLTF	TGTGCCAGCAGGAGCTTTGGGACAGACCGCTCTGGGGCCAACGTCCTGACTTTC
TRBV6-1	TRBJ1-5	NA	NA	CASSRGPEGGQPQHF	TGTGCCAGCAGTAGGGGCCCAGAAGGGGGTCAGCCCCAGCATTTT